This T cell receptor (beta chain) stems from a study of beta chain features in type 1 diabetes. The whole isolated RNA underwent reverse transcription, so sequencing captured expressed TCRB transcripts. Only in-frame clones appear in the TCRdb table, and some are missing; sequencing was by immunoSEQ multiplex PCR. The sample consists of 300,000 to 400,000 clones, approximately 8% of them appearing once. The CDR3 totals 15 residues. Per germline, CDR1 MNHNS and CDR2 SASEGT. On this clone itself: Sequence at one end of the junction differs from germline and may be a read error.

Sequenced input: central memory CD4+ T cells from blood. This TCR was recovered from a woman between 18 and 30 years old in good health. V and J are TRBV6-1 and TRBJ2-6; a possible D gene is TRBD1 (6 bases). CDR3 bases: TGTGCCATCAGTGACCTGACAGGAGGGGCCAACGTCCTGACTTTC. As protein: CAISDLTGGANVLTF.